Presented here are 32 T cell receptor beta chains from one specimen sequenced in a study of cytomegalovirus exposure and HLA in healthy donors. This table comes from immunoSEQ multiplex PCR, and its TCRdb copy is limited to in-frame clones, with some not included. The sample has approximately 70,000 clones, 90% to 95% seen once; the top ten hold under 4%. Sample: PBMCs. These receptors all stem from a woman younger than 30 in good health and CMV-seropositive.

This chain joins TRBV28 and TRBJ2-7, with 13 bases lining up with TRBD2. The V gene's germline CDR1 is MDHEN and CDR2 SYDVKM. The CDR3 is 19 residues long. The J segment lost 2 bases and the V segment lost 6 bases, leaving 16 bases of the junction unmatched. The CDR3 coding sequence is TGTGCCAGCAGCCCAACGACTAGCGGGGGGCCCTCGGCCCCCTACGAGCAGTACTTC. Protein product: CASSPTTSGGPSAPYEQYF.

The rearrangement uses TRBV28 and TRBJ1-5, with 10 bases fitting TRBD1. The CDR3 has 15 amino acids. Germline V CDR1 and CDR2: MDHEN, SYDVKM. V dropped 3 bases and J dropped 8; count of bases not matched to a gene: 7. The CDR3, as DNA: TGTGCCAGCAGTTTCCGAGACAGGGGGCGGAAGCCCCAGCATTTT. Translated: CASSFRDRGRKPQHF.

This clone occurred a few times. CDR3 sequence: CASSLEGGGEEYGYTF. The CDR3 DNA is TGTGCCAGCAGCTTAGAGGGGGGAGGGGAAGAATATGGCTACACCTTC. The chain employs TRBV13 and TRBJ1-2, with a tentative D call TRBD1 (6 bases). There are 16 residues in the CDR3. Germline V gives CDR1 PRHDT, CDR2 FYEKMQ (reference sequence). Trimming took off 1 base at V and 5 bases at J, with 17 bases between the two ends.

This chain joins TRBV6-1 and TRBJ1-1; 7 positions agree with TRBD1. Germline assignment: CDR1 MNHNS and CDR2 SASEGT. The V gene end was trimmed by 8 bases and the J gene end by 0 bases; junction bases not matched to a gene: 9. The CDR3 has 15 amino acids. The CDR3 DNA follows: TGTGCCAGCTGGGCGACAGGGAACATGAACACTGAAGCTTTCTTT. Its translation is CASWATGNMNTEAFF.

CDR3 amino acids: CASSAYGPVASGAQYF. The CDR3 coding sequence is TGTGCCAGCAGTGCGTATGGCCCGGTGGCTTCCGGGGCCCAGTACTTC. The chain is built from TRBV6-1 and TRBJ2-5; D might be TRBD2 (5 bases). This CDR3 has 16 amino acids. Trimming took 4 bases from V and 9 from J, leaving 24 bases between them. In germline, CDR1 is MNHNS, CDR2 SASEGT.

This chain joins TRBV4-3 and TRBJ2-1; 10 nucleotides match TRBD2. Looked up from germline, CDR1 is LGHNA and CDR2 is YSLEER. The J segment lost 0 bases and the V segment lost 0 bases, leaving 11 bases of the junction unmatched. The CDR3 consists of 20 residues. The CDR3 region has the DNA TGCGCCAGCAGCCAAGATAAGACTAGCGGGCACTTAAGCTCCTACAATGAGCAGTTCTTC. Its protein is CASSQDKTSGHLSSYNEQFF.

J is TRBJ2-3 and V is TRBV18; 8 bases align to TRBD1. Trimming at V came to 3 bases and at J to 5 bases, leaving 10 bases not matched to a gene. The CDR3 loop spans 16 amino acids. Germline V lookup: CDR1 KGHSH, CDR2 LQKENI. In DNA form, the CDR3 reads TGTGCCAGCTCACCTCGCATGGACAGGGTCGAAGATACGCAGTATTTT. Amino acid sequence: CASSPRMDRVEDTQYF.

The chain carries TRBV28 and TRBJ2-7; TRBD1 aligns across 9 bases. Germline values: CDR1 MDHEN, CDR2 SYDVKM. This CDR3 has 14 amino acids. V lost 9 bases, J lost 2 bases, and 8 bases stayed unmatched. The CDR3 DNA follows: TGTGCCAGTCGAGTTGGGACAGGGACCTACGAGCAGTACTTC. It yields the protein CASRVGTGTYEQYF.

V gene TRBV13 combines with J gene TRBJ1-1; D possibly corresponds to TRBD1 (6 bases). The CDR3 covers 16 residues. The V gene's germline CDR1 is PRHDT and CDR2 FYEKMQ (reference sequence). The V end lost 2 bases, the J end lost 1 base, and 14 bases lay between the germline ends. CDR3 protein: CASSLRRGAGNTEAFF. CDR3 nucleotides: TGTGCCAGCAGCTTACGTCGGGGGGCTGGGAACACTGAAGCTTTCTTT.

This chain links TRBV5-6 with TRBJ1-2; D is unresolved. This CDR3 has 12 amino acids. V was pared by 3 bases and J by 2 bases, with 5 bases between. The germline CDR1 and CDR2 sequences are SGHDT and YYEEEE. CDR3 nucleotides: TGTGCCAGCAGCTCCCCAAACTATGGCTACACCTTC. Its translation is CASSSPNYGYTF.

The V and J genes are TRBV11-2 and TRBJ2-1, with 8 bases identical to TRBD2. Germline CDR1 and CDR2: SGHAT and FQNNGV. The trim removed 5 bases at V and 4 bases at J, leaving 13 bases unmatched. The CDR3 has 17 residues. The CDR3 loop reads CASSHGSAGTRYNEQFF. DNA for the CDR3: TGTGCCAGCAGCCATGGGTCCGCCGGGACTAGATACAATGAGCAGTTCTTC.

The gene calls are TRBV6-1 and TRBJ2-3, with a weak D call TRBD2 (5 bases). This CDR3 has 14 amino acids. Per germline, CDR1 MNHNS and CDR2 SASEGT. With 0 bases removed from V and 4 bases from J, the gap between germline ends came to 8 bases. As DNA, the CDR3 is TGTGCCAGCAGTGAAGCGCGAGGGCCAGATACGCAGTATTTT. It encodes CASSEARGPDTQYF.

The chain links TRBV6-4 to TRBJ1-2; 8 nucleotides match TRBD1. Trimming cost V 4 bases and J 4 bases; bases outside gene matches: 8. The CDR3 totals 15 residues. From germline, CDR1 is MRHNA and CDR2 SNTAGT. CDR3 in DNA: TGTGCCAGCAGTGTTGAGGGGACAGGACTCTATGGCTACACCTTC. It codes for CASSVEGTGLYGYTF.

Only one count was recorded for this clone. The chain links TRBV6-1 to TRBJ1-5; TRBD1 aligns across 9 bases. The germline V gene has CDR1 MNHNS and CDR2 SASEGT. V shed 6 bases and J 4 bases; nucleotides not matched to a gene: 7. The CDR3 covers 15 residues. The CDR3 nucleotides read TGTGCCAGCAGGATGGGACAGGGCGGAAATCAGCCCCAGCATTTT. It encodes CASRMGQGGNQPQHF.

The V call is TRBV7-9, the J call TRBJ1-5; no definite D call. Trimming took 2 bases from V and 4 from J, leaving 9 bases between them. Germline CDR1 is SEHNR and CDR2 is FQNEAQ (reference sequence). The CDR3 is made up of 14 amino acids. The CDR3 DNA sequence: TGTGCCAGCAGCTTATCCGGGTTGAATCAGCCCCAGCATTTT. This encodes CASSLSGLNQPQHF.

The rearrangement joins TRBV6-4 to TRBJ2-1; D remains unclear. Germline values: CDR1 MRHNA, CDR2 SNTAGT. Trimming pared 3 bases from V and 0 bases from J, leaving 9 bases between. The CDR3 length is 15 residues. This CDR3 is CASSDKESSYNEQFF. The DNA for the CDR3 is TGTGCCAGCAGTGATAAGGAGAGCTCCTACAATGAGCAGTTCTTC.

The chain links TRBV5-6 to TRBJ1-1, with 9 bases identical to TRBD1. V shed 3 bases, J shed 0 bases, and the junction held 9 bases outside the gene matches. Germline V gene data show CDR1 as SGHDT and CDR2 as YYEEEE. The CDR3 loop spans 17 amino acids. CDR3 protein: CASSSNRDRALNTEAFF. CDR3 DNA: TGTGCCAGCAGCTCGAACCGGGACAGGGCCTTGAACACTGAAGCTTTCTTT.

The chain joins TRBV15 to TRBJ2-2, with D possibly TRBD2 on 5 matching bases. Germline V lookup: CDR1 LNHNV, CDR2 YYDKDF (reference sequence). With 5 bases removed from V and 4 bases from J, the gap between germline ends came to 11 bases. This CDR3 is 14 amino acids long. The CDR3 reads CATSPSGGTGELFF. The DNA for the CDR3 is TGTGCCACCAGCCCTTCTGGAGGCACCGGGGAGCTGTTTTTT.

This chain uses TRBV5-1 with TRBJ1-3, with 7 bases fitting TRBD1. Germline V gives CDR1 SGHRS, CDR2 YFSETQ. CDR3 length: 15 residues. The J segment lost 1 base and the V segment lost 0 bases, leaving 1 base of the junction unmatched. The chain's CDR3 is CASSLETGSGNTIYF. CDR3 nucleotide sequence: TGCGCCAGCAGCTTGGAGACAGGGTCTGGAAACACCATATATTTT.

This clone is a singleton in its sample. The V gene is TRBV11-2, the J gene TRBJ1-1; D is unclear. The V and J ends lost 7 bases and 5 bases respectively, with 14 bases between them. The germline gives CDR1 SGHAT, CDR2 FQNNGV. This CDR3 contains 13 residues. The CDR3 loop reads CASTLGRRTEAFF. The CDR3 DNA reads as TGTGCCAGCACCCTAGGTCGTCGGACTGAAGCTTTCTTT.

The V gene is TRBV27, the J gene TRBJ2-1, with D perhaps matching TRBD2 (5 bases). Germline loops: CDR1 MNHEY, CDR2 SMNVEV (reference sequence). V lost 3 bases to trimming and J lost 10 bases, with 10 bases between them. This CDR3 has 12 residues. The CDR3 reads CASSFGRGEQFF. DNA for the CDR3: TGTGCCAGCAGTTTTGGGCGCGGGGAGCAGTTCTTC.

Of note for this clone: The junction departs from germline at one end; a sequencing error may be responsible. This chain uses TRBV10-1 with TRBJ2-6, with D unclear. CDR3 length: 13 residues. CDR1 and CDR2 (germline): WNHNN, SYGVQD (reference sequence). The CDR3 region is CASRASEANVLTF. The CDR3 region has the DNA TGCGCCAGCAGGGCCTCTGAGGCCAACGTCCTGACTTTC.

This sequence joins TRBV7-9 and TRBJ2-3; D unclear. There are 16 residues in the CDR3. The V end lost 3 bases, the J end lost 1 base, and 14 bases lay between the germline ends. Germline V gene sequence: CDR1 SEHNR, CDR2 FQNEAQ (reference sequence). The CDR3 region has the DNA TGTGCCAGCAGCTTTATCAAACACGGAGGCACAGATACGCAGTATTTT. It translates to CASSFIKHGGTDTQYF.

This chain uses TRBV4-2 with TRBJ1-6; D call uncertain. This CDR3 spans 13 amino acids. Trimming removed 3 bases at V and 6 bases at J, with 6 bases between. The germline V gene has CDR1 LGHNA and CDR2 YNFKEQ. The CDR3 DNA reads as TGTGCCAGCAGCCAGAGGAGTAATTCACCCCTCCACTTT. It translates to CASSQRSNSPLHF.

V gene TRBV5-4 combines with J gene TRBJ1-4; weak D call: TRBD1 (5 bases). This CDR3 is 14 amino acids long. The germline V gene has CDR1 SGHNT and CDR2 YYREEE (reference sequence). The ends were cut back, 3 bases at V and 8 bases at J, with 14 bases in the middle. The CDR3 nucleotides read TGTGCCAGCAGCTCGGGGGACGGAAGGGAAAAACTGTTTTTT. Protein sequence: CASSSGDGREKLFF.

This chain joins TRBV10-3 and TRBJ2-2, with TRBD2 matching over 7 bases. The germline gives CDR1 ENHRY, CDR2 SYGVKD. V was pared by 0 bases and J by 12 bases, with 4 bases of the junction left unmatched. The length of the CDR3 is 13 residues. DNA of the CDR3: TGTGCCATCAGTGAGTCAGAGGGGACTAAGCTGTTTTTT. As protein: CAISESEGTKLFF.

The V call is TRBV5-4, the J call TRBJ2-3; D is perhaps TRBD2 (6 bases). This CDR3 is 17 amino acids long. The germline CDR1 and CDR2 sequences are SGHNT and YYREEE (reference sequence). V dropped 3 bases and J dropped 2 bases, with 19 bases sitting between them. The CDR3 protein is CASSSRTVAGNTDTQYF. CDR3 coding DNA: TGTGCCAGCAGCTCCAGGACTGTCGCGGGGAACACAGATACGCAGTATTTT.

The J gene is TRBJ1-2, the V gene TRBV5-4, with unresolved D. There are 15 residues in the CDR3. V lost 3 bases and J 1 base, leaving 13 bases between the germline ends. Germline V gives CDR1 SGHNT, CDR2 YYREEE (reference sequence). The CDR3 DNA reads TGTGCCAGCAGCTCGACGTCCCGGAGTAACTATGGCTACACCTTC. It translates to CASSSTSRSNYGYTF.

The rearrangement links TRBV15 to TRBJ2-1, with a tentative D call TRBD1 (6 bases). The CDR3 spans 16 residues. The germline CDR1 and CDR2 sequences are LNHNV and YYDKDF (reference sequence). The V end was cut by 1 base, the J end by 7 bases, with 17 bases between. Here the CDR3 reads CATSRVAGVEANEQFF. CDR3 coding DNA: TGTGCCACCAGCAGAGTGGCAGGGGTGGAGGCGAATGAGCAGTTCTTC.

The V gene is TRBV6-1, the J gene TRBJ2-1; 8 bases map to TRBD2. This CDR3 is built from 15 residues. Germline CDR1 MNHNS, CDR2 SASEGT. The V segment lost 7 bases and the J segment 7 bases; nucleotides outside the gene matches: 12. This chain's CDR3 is CASKPGRAEGNEQFF. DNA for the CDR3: TGTGCCAGCAAACCCGGGAGGGCCGAGGGGAATGAGCAGTTCTTC.

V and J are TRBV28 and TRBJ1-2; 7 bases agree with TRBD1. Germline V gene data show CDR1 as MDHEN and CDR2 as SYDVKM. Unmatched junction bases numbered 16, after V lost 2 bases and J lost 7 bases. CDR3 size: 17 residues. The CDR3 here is CASSLMSRTGFEAGYTF. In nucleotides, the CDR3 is TGTGCCAGCAGTTTAATGTCACGGACAGGCTTCGAGGCTGGCTACACCTTC.

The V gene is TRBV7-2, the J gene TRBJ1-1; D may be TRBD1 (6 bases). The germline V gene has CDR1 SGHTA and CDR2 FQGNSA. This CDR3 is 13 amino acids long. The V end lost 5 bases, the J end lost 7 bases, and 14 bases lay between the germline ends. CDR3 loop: CASSAKSGVEAFF. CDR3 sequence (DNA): TGTGCCAGCAGCGCCAAGTCAGGGGTTGAAGCTTTCTTT. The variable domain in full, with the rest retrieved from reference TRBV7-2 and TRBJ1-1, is GAGVSQSPSNKVTEKGKDVELRCDPISGHTALYWYRQSLGQGLEFLIYFQGNSAPDKSGLPSDRFSAERTGGSVSTLTIQRTQQEDSAVYLCASSAKSGVEAFFGQGTRLTVV.